This T cell receptor (beta chain) was sequenced in a study of blood T cell repertoires in COVID-19. Study background: Sources were T cells, B-cell-depleted T cells, or PBMCs; the material itself was cDNA or gDNA.

Germline V gives CDR1 MNHEY, CDR2 SMNVEV (reference sequence). There are 13 residues in the CDR3. V lost 5 bases and J lost 6, with 14 bases in between. TCRdb keeps only in-frame clones here, not all; method: immunoSEQ multiplex PCR. Of roughly 200,000 clones listed, roughly 84% are singletons. Sequences were obtained from peripheral blood. V is TRBV27 and J is TRBJ2-7, with D possibly matching TRBD1 (5 bases). The TCR comes from a woman over 75 with acute or convalescent COVID-19. CDR3 nucleotide sequence: TGTGCCAGCAGTAGTATGGGGCTCGGCGAGCAGTACTTC. This translates into CASSSMGLGEQYF.